These 13 T cell receptor beta chains came from one sample sequenced in a study of T cells in Graves' hyperthyroidism and ophthalmopathy. What was amplified from RNA transcripts were TCR beta CDR3 regions. Carried out on the TCR CDR3, a first-round RT-PCR used the HTBI primer set. TCRdb used MiXCR to reprocess the multiplex PCR reads, holding one entry per CDR3 protein. Of 600,000 to 900,000 distinct CDR3 sequences listed, about 17% are singletons. What was sequenced was blood. These receptors all stem from a man in his late teens or twenties with Graves' hyperthyroidism.

This chain joins TRBV19 and TRBJ2-1; 9 bases are shared with TRBD1. Germline values: CDR1 LNHDA, CDR2 SQIVND (reference sequence). With V trimmed by 6 bases and J by 8 bases, 8 bases remained unmatched. CDR3 size: 14 residues. Here the CDR3 DNA reads TGTGCCAGTAGCCCGGACAGGGGAGGGGATGAGCAGTTCTTC. Translating gives CASSPDRGGDEQFF.

About this clonotype itself: A single base separates this from a much larger clone, so it may be a read error. The CDR3 loop is CASSDKGTSSNQPQHF. In DNA form, the CDR3 reads TGTGCCAGCAGTGACAAGGGGACAAGCAGCAATCAGCCCCAGCATTTT. This chain joins TRBV2 and TRBJ1-5, with D tentatively TRBD1 (6 bases). Trimming pared 3 bases from V and 1 base from J, leaving 13 bases between. Germline V CDR1 and CDR2: SNHLY, FYNNEI. The CDR3 is 16 amino acids.

This clonotype was observed many times. The chain employs TRBV28 and TRBJ2-5, with a weak D call TRBD1 (5 bases). Germline-derived CDR1 and CDR2 are MDHEN and SYDVKM. CDR3 length: 16 residues. V lost 4 bases and J lost 2, with 17 bases in between. The DNA for the CDR3 is TGTGCCAGCAGTTCCCTGACAGCAAACAAGCAAGAGACCCAGTACTTC. Translated: CASSSLTANKQETQYF. Full variable domain (rest looked up from reference TRBV28 and TRBJ2-5): DVKVTQSSRYLVKRTGEKVFLECVQDMDHENMFWYRQDPGLGLRLIYFSYDVKMKEKGDIPEGYSVSREKKERFSLILESASTNQTSMYLCASSSLTANKQETQYFGPGTRLLVL.

This clonotype was seen ten or more times. The chain uses TRBV28 and TRBJ2-7, with TRBD1 matching 12 bases. Per the germline V gene, CDR1 is MDHEN and CDR2 is SYDVKM. V was clipped by 6 bases and J by 5 bases; unmatched bases: 5. CDR3 length: 14 amino acids. In nucleotides, the CDR3 is TGTGCCAGCAGAACCGGGACAGGGGGCGACGAGCAGTACTTC. This gives the protein CASRTGTGGDEQYF.

The V call is TRBV2, the J call TRBJ2-1; weak D call: TRBD1 (7 bases). CDR3 length: 13 residues. Germline loops: CDR1 SNHLY, CDR2 FYNNEI. Deletions cut 3 bases from V and 9 bases from J, with 12 bases between. The CDR3 region is CASSEEGAGEQFF. The CDR3 bases are TGTGCCAGCAGTGAGGAGGGGGCCGGTGAGCAGTTCTTC.

This clonotype came up many times. The V gene is TRBV10-3, the J gene TRBJ2-3; 7 positions agree with TRBD2. The CDR3 covers 15 residues. V was clipped by 7 bases and J by 0 bases; unmatched bases: 7. Germline assignment: CDR1 ENHRY and CDR2 SYGVKD. This CDR3 reads CAITASGYSTDTQYF. In DNA form, the CDR3 reads TGTGCCATCACGGCTAGCGGCTATAGCACAGATACGCAGTATTTT.

This clonotype was recorded a few times. The chain combines TRBV6-5 with TRBJ2-7; TRBD2 aligns across 14 bases. V was pared by 4 bases and J by 4 bases, with 3 bases of the junction left unmatched. The CDR3 spans 15 residues. Per germline, CDR1 MNHEY and CDR2 SVGAGI. The CDR3 DNA is TGTGCCAGCAGTTGGGGACTAGCGGGAGCATACGAGCAGTACTTC. Its translation: CASSWGLAGAYEQYF.

As for this clonotype: A read error is possible here, since a much larger clone lies one base away. The V and J genes are TRBV2 and TRBJ2-1; 11 bases are a match to TRBD2. The CDR3 has 15 amino acids. The germline CDR1 and CDR2 sequences are SNHLY and FYNNEI. DNA of the CDR3: TGTGCCAGCGGGCCGACTAGCGGGAATTACAGTGAGCAGTTCTTC. As protein: CASGPTSGNYSEQFF.

This clonotype was counted only a few times. The chain couples TRBV29-1 to TRBJ1-1, with D uncertain. The CDR3 is 12 amino acids. Germline loops: CDR1 SQVTM, CDR2 ANQGSEA. V was trimmed by 4 bases and J by 2 bases, leaving 8 bases between them. This chain's CDR3 is CSVVPSNTEAFF. For the CDR3, the DNA is TGCAGCGTTGTGCCCTCTAACACTGAAGCTTTCTTT.

This clonotype has just a few counts. The J gene is TRBJ2-5, the V gene TRBV11-2, with 7 bases aligning to TRBD2. CDR1 SGHAT and CDR2 FQNNGV come from the germline V gene. The CDR3 length is 14 residues. The V and J ends lost 5 bases and 2 bases, in that order; junction bases with no gene match: 5. This chain's CDR3 is CASSHTSVQETQYF. In DNA form, the CDR3 reads TGTGCCAGCAGCCATACTAGCGTTCAAGAGACCCAGTACTTC.

In its sample, this clonotype was seen a few times. The genes are TRBV11-2 and TRBJ2-1, with 14 bases matching TRBD2. Germline CDR1 and CDR2: SGHAT and FQNNGV. Trimming cost V 5 bases and J 4 bases; bases outside gene matches: 13. CDR3 size: 19 residues. CDR3 in amino acids: CASSPLSGLAGAVYNEQFF. DNA of the CDR3: TGTGCCAGCAGCCCCCTCTCGGGACTAGCGGGGGCCGTATACAATGAGCAGTTCTTC.

This clonotype was detected ten times or more. J is TRBJ2-7 and V is TRBV10-3; perhaps TRBD2 as D (6 bases). The CDR3 is made up of 15 amino acids. The germline V and J ends were trimmed by 0 bases and 6 bases, with 15 bases remaining between them. Germline CDR1 reads ENHRY; CDR2 reads SYGVKD. The CDR3 region has the DNA TGTGCCATCAGTGAGTCGGGACTCGGGGGAAGCGAGCAGTACTTC. Its protein is CAISESGLGGSEQYF.

To note about this clonotype: This may stem from a read error, because a much larger clone lies one nucleotide away. V usage is TRBV20-1 and J usage is TRBJ2-2; D remains ambiguous. Trimming removed 0 bases from V and 5 bases from J, with 4 bases in between. Germline V CDR1 and CDR2: DFQATT, SNEGSKA (reference sequence). The CDR3 runs to 12 residues. The chain's CDR3 is CSARERTGELFF. The CDR3, as DNA: TGCAGTGCTAGAGAGAGAACCGGGGAGCTGTTTTTT.